Listed below are T cell receptor beta chains from one sample, sequenced in a study of T cells in Graves' hyperthyroidism and ophthalmopathy. Via MiXCR, TCRdb re-called the multiplex PCR reads, giving one row per CDR3 protein. The sample comprises about 100,000 distinct CDR3 sequences, 16% of which are singletons, and 42% rests with the top ten. Sequenced material: blood. The receptor source for this set is a woman aged 45-65 years with Graves' hyperthyroidism. Each CDR3 is given without its conserved first and last residue. A D gene is named only where the DNA matches it firmly.

CDR3aa,v_gene,d_gene,j_gene
ASSLYSTNEKLF,TRBV27,.,TRBJ1-4
ASSERENYEQY,TRBV28,TRBD2,TRBJ2-7
ASSEDRGGTGELF,TRBV2,.,TRBJ2-2
ASSSRIRGGEPPLH,TRBV6-5,TRBD1,TRBJ1-6
ASMGGGNEQF,TRBV2,TRBD2,TRBJ2-1
ASSDRQETQY,TRBV6-1,.,TRBJ2-5
ASTRPLAGLDEQF,TRBV16,TRBD2,TRBJ2-1
ATNDEQF,TRBV24-1,.,TRBJ2-1
ASRLGQTNSPLH,TRBV3-1,.,TRBJ1-6
AIGTGHNQPQH,TRBV10-3,TRBD1,TRBJ1-5
ASKEGSGRWNIQY,TRBV11-3,TRBD2,TRBJ2-4
SASKMGTYNEQF,TRBV20-1,.,TRBJ2-1
ASVPPGWDNNEQF,TRBV28,.,TRBJ2-1
ASSERGSLSPYNEQF,TRBV2,.,TRBJ2-1
ASVRTEGAGQPQH,TRBV19,TRBD1,TRBJ1-5
ASSLASRTEQY,TRBV7-9,.,TRBJ2-7